Below, 27 T cell receptor beta chains from the same sample are listed, as sequenced in a study of cytomegalovirus exposure and HLA in healthy donors. PCR used 60 Vbeta primers and 13 Jbeta primers. TCRdb keeps only in-frame clones here, not all; method: immunoSEQ multiplex PCR. Among around 150,000 clones listed, over 55% were seen once. The sequencing sample was made of PBMCs. These receptors came from a man aged 40-49 years in good health and CMV-seronegative.

V and J are TRBV5-1 and TRBJ1-6; 8 nucleotides line up with TRBD1. Germline CDR1 reads SGHRS; CDR2 reads YFSETQ. This CDR3 has 19 amino acids. J gave up 0 bases and V 4 bases, and 12 bases lay outside the gene matches. The chain's CDR3 is CASSTATGAISSYNSPLHF. The CDR3 DNA sequence: TGCGCCAGCAGCACAGCGACAGGGGCCATAAGCTCCTATAATTCACCCCTCCACTTT.

This chain connects TRBV19 to TRBJ1-5, with TRBD1 identical over 9 bases. Germline CDR1 LNHDA, CDR2 SQIVND (reference sequence). The junction had 5 bases not matched to a gene; V was cut back by 5 bases and J by 6 bases. The length of the CDR3 is 14 residues. The CDR3 protein is CASSVQGAVQPQHF. The DNA of the CDR3 is TGTGCCAGTAGTGTACAGGGGGCGGTTCAGCCCCAGCATTTT.

The V call is TRBV29-1, the J call TRBJ1-2; 12 nucleotides align to TRBD1. J was trimmed by 6 bases and V by 8 bases; bases with no gene match: 7. The CDR3 is made up of 13 amino acids. The V gene's germline CDR1 is SQVTM and CDR2 ANQGSEA. CDR3 coding DNA: TGCAGCCACTGGGACAGGGGGCAAGATGGCTACACCTTC. Translated, it gives CSHWDRGQDGYTF.

V usage is TRBV6-5 and J usage is TRBJ1-5; no reliable D call. Germline values: CDR1 MNHEY, CDR2 SVGAGI. V lost 2 bases, J lost 9 bases, and 8 bases lay in between. The CDR3 consists of 12 residues. CDR3 sequence: CASSYLGGPQHF. The CDR3 coding sequence is TGTGCCAGCAGTTACCTCGGAGGGCCCCAGCATTTT.

The V call is TRBV6-5, the J call TRBJ2-1, with a tentative D call TRBD1 (5 bases). The germline gives CDR1 MNHEY, CDR2 SVGAGI. Trimming removed 0 bases from V and 1 base from J, with 7 bases in between. This CDR3 contains 15 residues. The CDR3: CASSYSRQSYNEQFF. The CDR3 region has the DNA TGTGCCAGCAGTTACTCGAGACAGTCCTACAATGAGCAGTTCTTC.

V and J are TRBV6-5 and TRBJ2-7; 7 positions match TRBD1. The CDR3 has 15 amino acids. V was pared by 5 bases and J by 2 bases, with 9 bases of the junction left unmatched. Germline V gene data show CDR1 as MNHEY and CDR2 as SVGAGI. CDR3 DNA sequence: TGTGCCAGCAGTGCGACAGGGTACGCGGCCTACGAGCAGTACTTC. Translation: CASSATGYAAYEQYF.

The chain carries TRBV5-6 and TRBJ1-6, with 8 nucleotides matching TRBD1. Germline assignment: CDR1 SGHDT and CDR2 YYEEEE. The CDR3 length is 13 residues. After removal of 2 bases from V and 14 bases from J, the junction contained 6 bases not matched to a gene. The CDR3 bases are TGTGCCAGCAGCTTCGACAGGGGTGGGTCCCTCCACTTT. Residues: CASSFDRGGSLHF.

V is TRBV27 and J is TRBJ1-5; the D is unclear. Germline-derived CDR1 and CDR2 are MNHEY and SMNVEV (reference sequence). The CDR3 runs to 14 residues. V gave up 7 bases and J gave up 3 bases, with 13 bases separating them. The CDR3 sequence is CASKRHGTNQPQHF. CDR3 coding DNA: TGTGCCAGCAAAAGACATGGAACCAATCAGCCCCAGCATTTT.

V usage is TRBV13 and J usage is TRBJ1-1; TRBD1 aligns across 9 bases. The CDR3 spans 19 residues. The germline V gene encodes CDR1 PRHDT and CDR2 FYEKMQ (reference sequence). The ends lost 0 bases at V and 5 bases at J; junction bases unmatched: 16. The CDR3 DNA follows: TGTGCCAGCAGCTTAGGCTTAACGGGGACAGGGCCCCGAGGGACTGAAGCTTTCTTT. Its translation: CASSLGLTGTGPRGTEAFF.

The CDR3 bases are TGTGCCAGTAGCCTAGTATCACGTGGGGCGAATTCACCCCTCCACTTT. Translation: CASSLVSRGANSPLHF. The chain recombines TRBV19 with TRBJ1-6; D is perhaps TRBD1 (5 bases). The CDR3 has 16 amino acids. The V end was cut by 6 bases, the J end by 7 bases, with 19 bases between. Germline CDR1 is LNHDA and CDR2 is SQIVND (reference sequence).

This chain links TRBV7-9 with TRBJ1-5; 7 nucleotides match TRBD1. The ends lost 1 base at V and 7 bases at J; junction bases unmatched: 7. This CDR3 contains 15 residues. Germline CDR1 and CDR2: SEHNR and FQNEAQ (reference sequence). CDR3: CASSLGTGFPQPQHF. DNA for the CDR3: TGTGCCAGCAGCTTAGGGACAGGTTTTCCCCAGCCCCAGCATTTT.

This clone occurred a few times. V is TRBV4-1 and J is TRBJ1-1, with D perhaps TRBD1 (6 bases). Looked up from germline, CDR1 is MGHRA and CDR2 is YSYEKL. The CDR3 has 13 residues. V lost 4 bases and J 6 bases, leaving 12 bases between the germline ends. CDR3 amino acids: CASSRPGVAEAFF. For the CDR3, the DNA is TGCGCCAGCAGCCGTCCAGGGGTCGCTGAAGCTTTCTTT.

The V and J genes are TRBV30 and TRBJ2-7; D may be TRBD1 (6 bases). The length of the CDR3 is 15 residues. V was pared by 4 bases and J by 0 bases, with 16 bases between. From germline, CDR1 is GTSNPN and CDR2 SVGIG (reference sequence). The CDR3 sequence: CAWTTELGGSYEQYF. DNA of the CDR3: TGTGCCTGGACTACTGAGTTAGGGGGCTCCTACGAGCAGTACTTC.

The J gene is TRBJ1-5, the V gene TRBV6-1; D ambiguous. Germline V CDR1 and CDR2: MNHNS, SASEGT. CDR3 length: 14 amino acids. The V gene lost 6 bases and the J gene lost 6 bases, with 15 bases spanning the gap. The CDR3 here is CASSDRGRIQPQHF. In nucleotides, the CDR3 is TGTGCCAGCAGCGACCGCGGCCGTATTCAGCCCCAGCATTTT.

V is TRBV10-2 and J is TRBJ2-1; 9 bases match TRBD2. Germline V gene sequence: CDR1 WSHSY, CDR2 SAAADI. V dropped 5 bases and J dropped 7; count of bases not matched to a gene: 6. This CDR3 contains 14 residues. The DNA for the CDR3 is TGCGCCAGCAGTTTAGCGGGAGATGGGAATGAGCAGTTCTTC. As protein: CASSLAGDGNEQFF.

This chain uses TRBV6-7 with TRBJ1-2; 7 nucleotides match TRBD1. TRBV6-7 is an ORF for which the function is uncertain. V gave up 6 bases and J gave up 3 bases; unmatched junction bases: 13. This CDR3 region has 16 residues. Here the CDR3 DNA reads TGTGCCAGCAGACCTAGCGTACCGGGACAGTACTATGGCTACACCTTC. This codes for CASRPSVPGQYYGYTF.

The chain is built from TRBV12-5 and TRBJ2-7, with unresolved D. V was cut by 2 bases and J by 3 bases, with 11 bases left in between. Germline CDR1 LGHNT, CDR2 FRNRAP. CDR3 length: 14 amino acids. DNA of the CDR3: TGTGCTAGTGGTTTGCCCCCGCCAGACTACGAGCAGTACTTC. It specifies CASGLPPPDYEQYF. Full variable domain (rest looked up from reference TRBV12-5 and TRBJ2-7): DARVTQTPRHKVTEMGQEVTMRCQPILGHNTVFWYRQTMMQGLELLAYFRNRAPLDDSGMPKDRFSAEMPDATLATLKIQPSEPRDSAVYFCASGLPPPDYEQYFGPGTRLTVT.

There are a few counts of this clone. The chain carries TRBV5-1 and TRBJ2-5; perhaps TRBD2 as D (6 bases). The V end was cut by 4 bases, the J end by 4 bases, with 20 bases between. CDR1 is SGHRS and CDR2 is YFSETQ in the germline V gene. The CDR3 has 16 residues. The CDR3 nucleotides read TGCGCCAGCAGCCCCCGGGACCCCCGGGAGATAGAGACCCAGTACTTC. It is translated as CASSPRDPREIETQYF.

This clone was counted a single time. V and J are TRBV28 and TRBJ2-2; TRBD2 aligns across 9 bases. Germline values: CDR1 MDHEN, CDR2 SYDVKM. The CDR3 covers 14 residues. V trimming: 8 bases; J trimming: 6 bases; junction bases outside the gene matches: 7. CDR3 residues: CASVAGVISGELFF. The CDR3 DNA sequence: TGTGCCAGCGTAGCGGGAGTTATTTCCGGGGAGCTGTTTTTT.

The chain carries TRBV18 and TRBJ2-5, with TRBD2 matching over 14 bases. The junction had 7 bases not matched to a gene; V was cut back by 5 bases and J by 5 bases. The CDR3 runs to 16 residues. Germline CDR1 and CDR2: KGHSH and LQKENI. CDR3 amino acids: CASSLRLAGGPETQYF. For the CDR3, the DNA is TGTGCCAGCTCATTACGACTAGCGGGGGGGCCCGAGACCCAGTACTTC.

This clone occurred a few times. The V and J genes are TRBV6-1 and TRBJ1-1; D might be TRBD1 (5 bases). Germline CDR1 is MNHNS and CDR2 is SASEGT. Trimming removed 5 bases at V and 4 bases at J, with 11 bases between. The CDR3 totals 13 residues. The CDR3 DNA sequence: TGTGCCAGCAGTCTTCAGGGTAGCACTGAAGCTTTCTTT. Encoded protein: CASSLQGSTEAFF.

The CDR3 region is CASSRYQETQYF. DNA for the CDR3: TGTGCCAGCAGCAGGTACCAAGAGACCCAGTACTTC. The rearrangement uses TRBV6-5 and TRBJ2-5; D unresolved. CDR3 length: 12 residues. Trimming pared 6 bases from V and 0 bases from J, leaving 5 bases between. Germline-derived CDR1 and CDR2 are MNHEY and SVGAGI.

CDR3 bases: TGTGCCAGCAGCCCGGAGGCGGGAGAGATATACGAGCAGTACTTC. It is translated as CASSPEAGEIYEQYF. The chain recombines TRBV7-7 with TRBJ2-7; 7 bases map to TRBD2. Per the germline V gene, CDR1 is SSHAT and CDR2 is FNYEAQ (reference sequence). This CDR3 region has 15 residues. The junction had 11 bases not matched to a gene; V was cut back by 5 bases and J by 4 bases.

The rearrangement links TRBV27 to TRBJ2-2; D not certain. From germline, CDR1 is MNHEY and CDR2 SMNVEV (reference sequence). CDR3 length: 14 amino acids. The germline V and J ends were trimmed by 3 bases and 4 bases, with 9 bases remaining between them. CDR3 coding DNA: TGTGCCAGCAGTTTCCATCCAATCACCGGGGAGCTGTTTTTT. Translation: CASSFHPITGELFF.

The chain is built from TRBV15 and TRBJ1-1, with D maybe TRBD1 (6 bases). This CDR3 has 16 residues. CDR1 LNHNV and CDR2 YYDKDF come from the germline V gene (reference sequence). Trimming left V 5 bases short and J 1 base short, with 17 bases between. The CDR3 bases are TGTGCCACCAGCGGGGGGGCGGCAGGGGAGAACACTGAAGCTTTCTTT. Amino acids: CATSGGAAGENTEAFF.

The chain is built from TRBV6-5 and TRBJ2-5, with TRBD2 matching 7 bases. Losses at the gene ends were 8 bases for V and 1 base for J; bases not matched to a gene: 7. This CDR3 has 14 amino acids. Germline CDR1 and CDR2: MNHEY and SVGAGI. The CDR3 sequence: CASGRGSFQETQYF. Here the CDR3 DNA reads TGTGCCAGCGGGCGGGGGAGCTTCCAAGAGACCCAGTACTTC.

The rearrangement links TRBV5-1 to TRBJ2-2; D perhaps matches TRBD2 (6 bases). There are 14 residues in the CDR3. CDR1 and CDR2 (germline): SGHRS, YFSETQ. Trimming cost V 4 bases and J 1 base, with 8 bases left between them. CDR3 nucleotides: TGCGCCAGCAGCACGGGACTGAACACCGGGGAGCTGTTTTTT. Translation: CASSTGLNTGELFF.